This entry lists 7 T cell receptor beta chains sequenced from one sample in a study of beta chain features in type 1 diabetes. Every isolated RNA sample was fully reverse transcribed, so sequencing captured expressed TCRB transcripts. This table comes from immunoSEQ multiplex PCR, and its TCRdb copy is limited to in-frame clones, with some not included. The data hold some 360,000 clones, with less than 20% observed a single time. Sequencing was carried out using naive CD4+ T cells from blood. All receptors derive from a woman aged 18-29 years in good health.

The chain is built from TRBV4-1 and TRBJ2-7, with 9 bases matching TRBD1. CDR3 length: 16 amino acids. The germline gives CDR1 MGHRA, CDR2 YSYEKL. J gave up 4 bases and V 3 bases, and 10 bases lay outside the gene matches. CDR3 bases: TGCGCCAGCAGCCAGATGTCGAGGACAGGGGTGTACGAGCAGTACTTC. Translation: CASSQMSRTGVYEQYF.

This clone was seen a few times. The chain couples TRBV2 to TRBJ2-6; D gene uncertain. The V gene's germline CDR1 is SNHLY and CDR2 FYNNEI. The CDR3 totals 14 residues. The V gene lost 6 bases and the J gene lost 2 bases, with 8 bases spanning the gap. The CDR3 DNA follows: TGTGCCAGCAGATCTTCAGCTGGGGCCAACGTCCTGACTTTC. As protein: CASRSSAGANVLTF. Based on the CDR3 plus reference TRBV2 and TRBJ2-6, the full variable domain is EPEVTQTPSHQVTQMGQEVILRCVPISNHLYFYWYRQILGQKVEFLVSFYNNEISEKSEIFDDQFSVERPDGSNFTLKIRSTKLEDSAMYFCASRSSAGANVLTFGAGSRLTVL.

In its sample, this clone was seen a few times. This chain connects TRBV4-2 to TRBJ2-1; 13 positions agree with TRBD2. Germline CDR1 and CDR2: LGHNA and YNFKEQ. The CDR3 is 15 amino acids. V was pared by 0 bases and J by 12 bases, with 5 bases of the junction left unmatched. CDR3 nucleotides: TGTGCCAGCAGCCAAGAACTAGCGGGGGGGCGAGGGCAGTTCTTC. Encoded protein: CASSQELAGGRGQFF.

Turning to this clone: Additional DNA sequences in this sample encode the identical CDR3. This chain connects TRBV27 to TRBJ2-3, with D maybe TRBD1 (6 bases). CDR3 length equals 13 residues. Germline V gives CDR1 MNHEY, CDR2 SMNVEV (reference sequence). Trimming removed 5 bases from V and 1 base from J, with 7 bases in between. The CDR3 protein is CASSRQGTDTQYF. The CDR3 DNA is TGTGCCAGCAGTAGACAGGGCACAGATACGCAGTATTTT.

The CDR3 DNA sequence: TGTGCCAGCAGCTCCCTACTAGCGGGGGGCCGGGGGCAGTTCTTC. It encodes CASSSLLAGGRGQFF. The V gene is TRBV5-4, the J gene TRBJ2-1, with TRBD2 identical over 12 bases. Germline-derived CDR1 and CDR2 are SGHNT and YYREEE (reference sequence). This CDR3 contains 15 residues. V lost 3 bases to trimming and J lost 12 bases; unmatched junction nucleotides: 10.

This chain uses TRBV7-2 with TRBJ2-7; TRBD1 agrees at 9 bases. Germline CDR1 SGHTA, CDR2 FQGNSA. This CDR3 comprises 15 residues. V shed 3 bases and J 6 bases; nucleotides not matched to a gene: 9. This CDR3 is CASSFGGTGIVEQYF. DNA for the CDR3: TGTGCCAGCAGCTTCGGGGGGACAGGGATCGTCGAGCAGTACTTC.

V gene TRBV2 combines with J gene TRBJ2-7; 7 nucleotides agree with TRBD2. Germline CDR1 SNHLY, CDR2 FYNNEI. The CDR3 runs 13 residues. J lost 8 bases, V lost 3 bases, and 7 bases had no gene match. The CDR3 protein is CASSEREPIKQYF. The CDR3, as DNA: TGTGCCAGCAGTGAGCGGGAGCCAATCAAGCAGTACTTC. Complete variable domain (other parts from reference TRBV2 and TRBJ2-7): EPEVTQTPSHQVTQMGQEVILRCVPISNHLYFYWYRQILGQKVEFLVSFYNNEISEKSEIFDDQFSVERPDGSNFTLKIRSTKLEDSAMYFCASSEREPIKQYFGPGTRLTVT.